The clone carrying this T cell receptor (beta chain) appeared a few times. The data belong to a study of Ad26.COV2.S vaccination and SARS-CoV-2 variants. V gave up 5 bases and J gave up 6 bases, with 27 bases separating them. The germline V gene encodes CDR1 MDHEN and CDR2 SYDVKM. The CDR3 is made up of 18 amino acids. Sequencing was performed with immunoSEQ multiplex PCR; in TCRdb, only in-frame clones are kept and a portion is missing. This sample has 85,000 to 120,000 clones, with 80% found just once. The chain uses TRBV28 and TRBJ2-3; D tentatively fits TRBD1 or TRBD2 (6 bases each). The sequenced sample was peripheral blood, obtained after recovery from COVID-19. The TCR comes from a human donor who had recovered from COVID-19. In DNA form, the CDR3 reads TGTGCCAGCAGTCCCCAGGTTTATATAGGGGGGCTAACTGATACGCAGTATTTT. This gives the protein CASSPQVYIGGLTDTQYF.